The subject of this entry is one T cell receptor (beta chain). Antigen specificity is unknown. These data are taken from a study of T cell repertoires in cytomegalovirus infection. Whole-study results and caveats: There were HLA-C-restricted CMV-specific TCR beta clonotypes dominating the ex vivo response.

TCRdb used MiXCR to reprocess the reads, holding one entry per CDR3 protein. The sample contains about 920,000 distinct CDR3 sequences, around a third of which appear only once. Germline lookup yields CDR1 SGHDT and CDR2 YYEEEE. This CDR3 has 14 residues. V lost 7 bases, J lost 0 bases, and 4 bases stayed unmatched. This clonotype was sampled from a human donor in good health (CMV status not recorded). Some clones in this sample may be carry-over from other donors' samples. This material consisted of cultured CD8+ T cells from PBMCs, taken from culture after CMV antigen stimulation. V and J are TRBV5-6 and TRBJ1-3; 7 bases align to TRBD1. Here the CDR3 DNA reads TGTGCCAGCGGGACAGAATTCTCTGGAAACACCATATATTTT. Protein product: CASGTEFSGNTIYF.